The clone carrying this T cell receptor beta chain was observed a few times. Antigen specificity is unknown. The sample originates from a study of T cells after yellow fever vaccination. Study summary: Fractions low in cell number were prepared with SMART-Seq v4 Ultra Low Input.

Findings and limits, study-wide: Subsequent booster samples again held most clones from primary vaccination (more than 95% CD4, about 90% CD8). FACS-sorted repertoires might harbor abundant contaminating clonotypes from the bulk population.

The germline gives CDR1 SEHNR, CDR2 FQNEAQ (reference sequence). CDR3 length: 14 residues. V lost 11 bases, J lost 7 bases, and 11 bases stayed unmatched. Production of TCR cDNA was by 5'RACE template switching, which also added a universal primer site and UMIs. Via MiXCR, TCRdb re-called the 5' RACE reads, giving one row per CDR3 protein. The table has some 240,000 distinct CDR3 sequences, around 4.9% seen once; the top ten hold roughly 3.3%. V usage is TRBV7-9 and J usage is TRBJ2-1; 10 nucleotides align to TRBD1. This sample comprised CD4+ T cells sorted from PBMCs, obtained on the day of the yellow fever booster vaccination. The clonotype comes from a young man who received the YFV17D yellow fever vaccine. The CDR3 here is CASQRTGGGNEQFF. The CDR3 DNA follows: TGTGCCTCTCAACGGACAGGGGGGGGGAATGAGCAGTTCTTC. The entire variable domain, with the rest obtained from reference TRBV7-9 and TRBJ2-1, is as follows: DTGVSQNPRHKITKRGQNVTFRCDPISEHNRLYWYRQTLGQGPEFLTYFQNEAQLEKSRLLSDRFSAERPKGSFSTLEIQRTEQGDSAMYLCASQRTGGGNEQFFGPGTRLTVL.